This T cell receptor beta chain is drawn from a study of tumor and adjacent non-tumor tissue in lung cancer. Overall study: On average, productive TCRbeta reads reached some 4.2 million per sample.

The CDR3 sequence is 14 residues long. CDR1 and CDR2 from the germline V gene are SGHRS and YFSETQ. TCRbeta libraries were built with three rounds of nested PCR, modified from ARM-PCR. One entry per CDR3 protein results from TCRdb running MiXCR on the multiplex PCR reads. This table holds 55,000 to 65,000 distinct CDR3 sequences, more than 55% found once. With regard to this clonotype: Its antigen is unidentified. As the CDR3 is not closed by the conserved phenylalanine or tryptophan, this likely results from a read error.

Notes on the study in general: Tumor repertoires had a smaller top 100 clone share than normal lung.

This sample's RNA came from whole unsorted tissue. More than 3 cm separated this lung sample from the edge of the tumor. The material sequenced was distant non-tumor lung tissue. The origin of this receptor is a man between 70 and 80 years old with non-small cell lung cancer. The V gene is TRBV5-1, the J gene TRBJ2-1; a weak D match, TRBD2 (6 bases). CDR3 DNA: TGCGCCAGCAGAACGGGGGAGACCTACAATGAACAGTTCTCC. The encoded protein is CASRTGETYNEQFS.